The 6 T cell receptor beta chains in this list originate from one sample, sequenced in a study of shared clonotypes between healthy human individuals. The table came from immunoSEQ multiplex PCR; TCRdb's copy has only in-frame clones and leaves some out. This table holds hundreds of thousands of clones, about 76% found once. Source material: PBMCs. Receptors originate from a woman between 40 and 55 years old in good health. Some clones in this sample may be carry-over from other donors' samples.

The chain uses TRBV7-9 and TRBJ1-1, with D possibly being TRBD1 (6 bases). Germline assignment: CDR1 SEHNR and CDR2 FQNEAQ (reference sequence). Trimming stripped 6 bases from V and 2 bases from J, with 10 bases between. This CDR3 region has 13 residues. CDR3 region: CASSRDTNTEAFF. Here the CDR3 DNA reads TGTGCCAGCAGTCGGGACACAAACACTGAAGCTTTCTTT.

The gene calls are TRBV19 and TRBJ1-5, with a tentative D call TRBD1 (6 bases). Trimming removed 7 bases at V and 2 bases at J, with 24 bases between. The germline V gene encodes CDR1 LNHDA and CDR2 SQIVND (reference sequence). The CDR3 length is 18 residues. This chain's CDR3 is CASTPWGRGGYGNQPQHF. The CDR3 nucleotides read TGTGCCAGTACCCCGTGGGGGCGGGGTGGGTACGGCAATCAGCCCCAGCATTTT.

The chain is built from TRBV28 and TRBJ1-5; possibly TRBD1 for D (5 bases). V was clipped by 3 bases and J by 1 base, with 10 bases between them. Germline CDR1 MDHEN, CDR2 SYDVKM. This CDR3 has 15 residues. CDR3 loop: CASSFRGRSNQPQHF. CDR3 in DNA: TGTGCCAGCAGTTTTAGGGGACGAAGCAATCAGCCCCAGCATTTT.

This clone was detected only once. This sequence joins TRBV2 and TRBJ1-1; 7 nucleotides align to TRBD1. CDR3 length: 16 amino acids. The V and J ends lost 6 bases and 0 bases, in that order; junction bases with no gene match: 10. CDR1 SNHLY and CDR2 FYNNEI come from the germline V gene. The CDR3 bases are TGTGCCAGCAGGGAACAGGGGCCTCGCATGAACACTGAAGCTTTCTTT. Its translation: CASREQGPRMNTEAFF.

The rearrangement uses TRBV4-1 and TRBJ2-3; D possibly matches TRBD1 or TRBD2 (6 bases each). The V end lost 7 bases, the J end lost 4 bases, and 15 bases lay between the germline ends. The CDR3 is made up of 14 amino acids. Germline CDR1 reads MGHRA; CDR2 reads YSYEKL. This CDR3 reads CASTRLGGADTQYF. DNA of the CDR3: TGCGCCAGCACCCGATTGGGGGGCGCAGATACGCAGTATTTT.

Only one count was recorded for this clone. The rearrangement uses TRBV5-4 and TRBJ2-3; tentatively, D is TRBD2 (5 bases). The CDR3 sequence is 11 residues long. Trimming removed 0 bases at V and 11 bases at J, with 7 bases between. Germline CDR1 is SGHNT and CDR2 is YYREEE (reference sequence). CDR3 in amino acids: CASSLAREQYF. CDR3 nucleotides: TGTGCCAGCAGCTTGGCCCGGGAGCAGTATTTT.